The 16 T cell receptor beta chains below were found in one sample sequenced in a study of blood T cell repertoires in COVID-19. TCRdb keeps only in-frame clones here, not all; method: immunoSEQ multiplex PCR. The sample records 200,000 to 300,000 clones, about 87% being singletons. Sequencing was done on a sample of PBMCs or T cells enriched from blood (not recorded which). The receptors originated from a woman in her thirties or forties with acute COVID-19.

This chain connects TRBV7-2 to TRBJ2-1; TRBD1 matches at 9 bases. V gave up 6 bases and J gave up 3 bases; unmatched junction bases: 6. From germline, CDR1 is SGHTA and CDR2 FQGNSA. CDR3 length: 15 amino acids. In DNA form, the CDR3 reads TGTGCCAGCAGTTCGGACAGGGGATACTACAATGAGCAGTTCTTC. Its translation: CASSSDRGYYNEQFF.

V gene TRBV24-1 combines with J gene TRBJ2-1; the match to TRBD2 covers 7 bases. V lost 5 bases to trimming and J lost 6 bases; unmatched junction nucleotides: 9. This CDR3 region has 15 residues. Germline V gives CDR1 KGHDR, CDR2 SFDVKD. The CDR3 loop is CATSAPVPSGNEQFF. The CDR3 DNA reads as TGTGCCACCAGTGCCCCTGTTCCTAGCGGCAATGAGCAGTTCTTC.

This sequence joins TRBV28 and TRBJ2-3; D unclear. Germline assignment: CDR1 MDHEN and CDR2 SYDVKM. CDR3 length: 14 amino acids. V gave up 1 base and J gave up 4 bases, with 9 bases separating them. DNA of the CDR3: TGTGCCAGCAGTTTATTGCTACGAGCAGATACGCAGTATTTT. Translation gives CASSLLLRADTQYF.

The chain is built from TRBV2 and TRBJ2-1; 7 bases match TRBD2. Germline CDR1 SNHLY, CDR2 FYNNEI. V lost 5 bases to trimming and J lost 6 bases; unmatched junction nucleotides: 10. The CDR3 runs to 15 residues. This CDR3 is CASSRSGWVANEQFF. CDR3 nucleotide sequence: TGTGCCAGCAGTCGTAGCGGGTGGGTGGCCAATGAGCAGTTCTTC.

V is TRBV5-1 and J is TRBJ1-1, with 7 nucleotides matching TRBD1. Trimming at V came to 0 bases and at J to 3 bases, leaving 5 bases not matched to a gene. The CDR3 is 15 residues long. Looked up from germline, CDR1 is SGHRS and CDR2 is YFSETQ. Written as DNA, the CDR3 is TGCGCCAGCAGCTTGGTTTGGCAGGGGGACACTGAAGCTTTCTTT. Amino acids: CASSLVWQGDTEAFF.

This clone appeared once. The chain joins TRBV6-5 to TRBJ1-2; TRBD1 aligns across 10 bases. Germline V gene lookup returns CDR1 MNHEY and CDR2 SVGAGI. The trim removed 6 bases at V and 1 base at J, leaving 2 bases unmatched. The CDR3 length is 14 residues. CDR3 in amino acids: CASRTGGSNYGYTF. Here the CDR3 DNA reads TGTGCCAGCAGGACAGGGGGCAGTAACTATGGCTACACCTTC.

This clone was detected only once. The junction does not match germline at one end; this may be a read error. The chain uses TRBV5-6 and TRBJ1-1, with D hard to call. Germline CDR1 SGHDT, CDR2 YYEEEE. The CDR3 is made up of 12 amino acids. This CDR3 reads CASSYISTEAFF. The DNA for the CDR3 is TGTGCCAGTAGCTATATATCCACTGAAGCTTTCTTT.

This clone was counted a single time. This chain links TRBV4-1 with TRBJ2-3; the match to TRBD2 covers 9 bases. The CDR3 contains 16 residues. Germline CDR1 and CDR2: MGHRA and YSYEKL. Losses at the gene ends were 3 bases for V and 6 bases for J; bases not matched to a gene: 10. CDR3 amino acids: CASSHPSGARRDTQYF. The CDR3 coding sequence is TGCGCCAGCAGCCACCCTAGCGGGGCCCGACGGGATACGCAGTATTTT.

This rearrangement joins TRBV7-8 to TRBJ1-3; D is possibly TRBD1 (5 bases). Germline loops: CDR1 SGHVS, CDR2 FQNEAQ. CDR3 length: 16 amino acids. Trimming removed 5 bases from V and 2 bases from J, with 16 bases in between. CDR3 DNA sequence: TGTGCCAGCAGCCGAGACGCGGGGGTCGCTGGAAACACCATATATTTT. Its protein is CASSRDAGVAGNTIYF.

The chain links TRBV7-8 to TRBJ1-6; tentatively, D is TRBD1 (5 bases). The CDR3 has 15 amino acids. Germline V gene sequence: CDR1 SGHVS, CDR2 FQNEAQ. V shed 7 bases and J shed 13 bases, with 23 bases lying between them. CDR3 region: CASTVTTMGGYPLHF. The CDR3 bases are TGTGCCAGCACGGTGACGACTATGGGGGGTTACCCCCTCCACTTT. Variable domain in full (rest from reference TRBV7-8 and TRBJ1-6): GAGVSQSPRYKVAKRGQDVALRCDPISGHVSLFWYQQALGQGPEFLTYFQNEAQLDKSGLPSDRFFAERPEGSVSTLKIQRTQQEDSAVYLCASTVTTMGGYPLHFGNGTRLTVT.

J is TRBJ2-1 and V is TRBV7-2, with TRBD1 identical over 10 bases. The CDR3 is made up of 15 amino acids. Trimming cost V 3 bases and J 4 bases; bases outside gene matches: 3. Germline CDR1 SGHTA, CDR2 FQGNSA. The CDR3 reads CASSLTGGLYNEQFF. The CDR3 DNA reads TGTGCCAGCAGCTTGACAGGGGGCCTGTACAATGAGCAGTTCTTC.

V and J are TRBV2 and TRBJ1-6; D possibly corresponds to TRBD1 (5 bases). This CDR3 is built from 18 residues. Looked up from germline, CDR1 is SNHLY and CDR2 is FYNNEI. The germline V and J ends were trimmed by 2 bases and 6 bases, with 20 bases remaining between them. The CDR3 region is CASSEPEGRQKVNSPLHF. The CDR3 region has the DNA TGTGCCAGCAGTGAACCGGAGGGGAGACAGAAAGTTAATTCACCCCTCCACTTT.

The chain recombines TRBV27 with TRBJ2-2, with 8 positions matching TRBD2. This CDR3 is 15 amino acids long. Germline V gene sequence: CDR1 MNHEY, CDR2 SMNVEV (reference sequence). The trim removed 3 bases at V and 4 bases at J, leaving 4 bases unmatched. The CDR3, as DNA: TGTGCCAGCAGTTTGCTAGCGGGTCTCACCGGGGAGCTGTTTTTT. Translated: CASSLLAGLTGELFF.

The gene calls are TRBV9 and TRBJ2-3; TRBD2 might be the D (5 bases). In germline, CDR1 is SGDLS, CDR2 YYNGEE. V was pared by 3 bases and J by 0 bases, with 17 bases between. This CDR3 contains 17 residues. The CDR3 loop is CASSARRAPGSTDTQYF. Written as DNA, the CDR3 is TGTGCCAGCAGCGCCCGAAGAGCCCCGGGGAGCACAGATACGCAGTATTTT.

The chain joins TRBV30 to TRBJ1-4, with D perhaps matching TRBD1 (5 bases). Germline CDR1 and CDR2: GTSNPN and SVGIG (reference sequence). Trimming took 0 bases from V and 4 from J, leaving 9 bases between them. The CDR3 is 14 residues long. The CDR3 is CAWSVYRLNEKLFF. CDR3 DNA sequence: TGTGCCTGGAGTGTATACAGGCTTAATGAAAAACTGTTTTTT.

The chain couples TRBV7-2 to TRBJ2-3; D call uncertain. CDR3 length: 14 residues. Per the germline V gene, CDR1 is SGHTA and CDR2 is FQGNSA. Trimming removed 2 bases from V and 4 bases from J, with 10 bases in between. CDR3 amino acids: CASSLQAIADTQYF. CDR3 DNA sequence: TGTGCCAGCAGCTTACAAGCGATCGCAGATACGCAGTATTTT.